This TCR beta chain emerged from a study of T cells in Graves' hyperthyroidism and ophthalmopathy. Ophthalmopathy patients had Clinical Activity Score at least 3, NOSPECS grade at least 4, duration under 3 months. 9.5 to 10 ml fresh peripheral blood yielded the PBMCs. The TCR beta CDR3 regions underwent amplification using RNA transcripts as the source. First-round RT-PCR with HTBI primers amplified the TCR CDR3 region. TCRdb used MiXCR to reprocess the multiplex PCR reads, holding one entry per CDR3 protein. In the table there are approximately 600,000 distinct CDR3 sequences, under 15% of which are singletons. Germline assignment: CDR1 MNHEY and CDR2 SVGAGI. The CDR3 consists of 14 residues. V lost 4 bases to trimming and J lost 6 bases, with 12 bases between them. In its sample, this clonotype was seen a few times. Its specificity is unknown. General study points: The model predicted ophthalmopathy a median around 6.5 months before onset. Ophthalmopathy could be told apart from stable hyperthyroidism with a 13 V-J model.

The material sequenced was blood. The chain joins TRBV6-5 to TRBJ2-2, with no clear D. The TCR was taken from a woman aged 40 to 50 with Graves' ophthalmopathy. In nucleotides, the CDR3 is TGTGCCAGCAGTTCCCCTGGCAAACCCGGGGAGCTGTTTTTT. It is translated as CASSSPGKPGELFF.